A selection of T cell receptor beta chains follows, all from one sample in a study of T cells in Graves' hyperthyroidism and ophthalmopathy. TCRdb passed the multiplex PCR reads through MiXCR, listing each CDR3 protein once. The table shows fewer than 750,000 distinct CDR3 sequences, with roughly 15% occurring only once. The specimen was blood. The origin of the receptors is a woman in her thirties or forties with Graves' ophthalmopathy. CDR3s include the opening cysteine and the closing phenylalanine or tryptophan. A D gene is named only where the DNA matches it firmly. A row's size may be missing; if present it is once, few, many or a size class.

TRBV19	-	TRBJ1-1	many	TGTGCCAGTAGCTTCGACGTGAGGAACACTGAAGCTTTCTTT	CASSFDVRNTEAFF
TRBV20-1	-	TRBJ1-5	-	TGCAGTGCTAGAGATCTCTCCTTGCGGGGGGGCAGTCAGCCCCAGCATTTT	CSARDLSLRGGSQPQHF
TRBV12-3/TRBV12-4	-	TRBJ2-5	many	TGTGCCACCACAGGGGGGGCTCCCCAAGAGACCCAGTACTTC	CATTGGAPQETQYF
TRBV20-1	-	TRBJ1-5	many	TGCAGTGCTAGAGTACCGGGGGCTGGCAATCAGCCCCAGCATTTT	CSARVPGAGNQPQHF
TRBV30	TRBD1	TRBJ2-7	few	TGTGCCTGGAGTCCGGGACAGGGAATACTAACTAGCTCCTACGAGCAGTACTTC	CAWSPGQGILTSSYEQYF
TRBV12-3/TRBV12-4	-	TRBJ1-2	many	TGTGCCAGCAGTAAAATAAACCCAGGAAACTATGGCTACACCTTC	CASSKINPGNYGYTF
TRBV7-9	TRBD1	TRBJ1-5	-	TGTGCCAGCAGCTCCCCAGGGGGGTCCGGGCCCCAGCATTTT	CASSSPGGSGPQHF
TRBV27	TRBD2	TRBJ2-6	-	TGTGCCAGCAGTTTAGGGGAGGGGTGGGATGGGGCCAACGTCCTGACTTTC	CASSLGEGWDGANVLTF
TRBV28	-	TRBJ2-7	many	TGTGCCAGCAGCCTCCACCCAGACAGTTCTTTACGCGAGCAGTACTTC	CASSLHPDSSLREQYF
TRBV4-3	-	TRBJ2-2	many	TGCGCCAGCAGCCAAGGGGCGGGACTTAACACCGGGGAGCTGTTTTTT	CASSQGAGLNTGELFF
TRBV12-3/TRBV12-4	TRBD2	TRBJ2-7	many	TGTGCCAGCAGTCTCCCGGGGACTAGCGGGTTCTCCTACGAGCAGTACTTC	CASSLPGTSGFSYEQYF
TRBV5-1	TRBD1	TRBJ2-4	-	TGCGCCAGCAGCTCAGGACAGGGCGATTCAGCCAAAAACATTCAGTACTTC	CASSSGQGDSAKNIQYF
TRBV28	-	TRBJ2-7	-	TGTGCCACCTCCCCCGGAGCCTACGAGCAGTACTTC	CATSPGAYEQYF
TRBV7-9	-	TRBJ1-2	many	TGTGCCAGCAGCTTGGGGTTTGACGGGGCCAGTGGCTACACCTTC	CASSLGFDGASGYTF
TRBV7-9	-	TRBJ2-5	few	TGTGCCAGCAGCTCCCCCAGGGGGGAGGGCCAAGAGACCCAGTACTTC	CASSSPRGEGQETQYF
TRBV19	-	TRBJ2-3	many	TGTGCCAGTAGTATAACACAGGGAATCACAGATACGCAGTATTTT	CASSITQGITDTQYF
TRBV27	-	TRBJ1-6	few	TGTGCCAGCAGTTCCCTTTATTCACCCCTCCACTTT	CASSSLYSPLHF
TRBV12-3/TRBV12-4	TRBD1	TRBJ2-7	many	TGTGCCAGCAGTTCGGGACAGGGGGCGCAGTACTTC	CASSSGQGAQYF
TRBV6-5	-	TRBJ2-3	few	TGTGCCAGCAGTTTCCCCCGAGATACGCAGTATTTT	CASSFPRDTQYF
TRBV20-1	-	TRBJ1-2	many	TGCAGTGCTAGAGATGGAAGGGAGTTGGGTTATGGCTACACCTTC	CSARDGRELGYGYTF
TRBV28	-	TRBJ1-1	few	TGTGCCAGCACTACGACAGAAGTGCTGGAAGCTTTCTTT	CASTTTEVLEAFF
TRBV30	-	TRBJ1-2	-	TGTGCCTGGAGCGAAGGACCCTTGGGCTACACCTTC	CAWSEGPLGYTF
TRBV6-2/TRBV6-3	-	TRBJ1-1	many	TGTGCCAGCAGGTGGGGCCCGGAGGCTTTCTTT	CASRWGPEAFF
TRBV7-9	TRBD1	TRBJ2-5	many	TGTGCCAGCAGCGCGGGACAGGCGTTGCTTCAAGAGACCCAGTACTTC	CASSAGQALLQETQYF
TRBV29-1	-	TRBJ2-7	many	TGCAGCGTTGACCGGCTTATATCGGGAGACCACGAGCAGTACTTC	CSVDRLISGDHEQYF
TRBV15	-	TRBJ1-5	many	TGTGCCACCAGCAGATCCCTGAAGGATCAGCCCCAGCATTTT	CATSRSLKDQPQHF
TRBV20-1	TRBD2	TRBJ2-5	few	TGCAGTGCTAGATATAGCGGGACGGAGACCCAGTACTTC	CSARYSGTETQYF
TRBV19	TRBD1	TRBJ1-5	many	TGTGCCAGTAGTATGGATACAGGGGTACGTCAGCCCCAGCATTTT	CASSMDTGVRQPQHF
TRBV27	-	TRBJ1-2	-	TGTGCCAGCAGCTACAGGGCCAACTATGGCTACACCTTC	CASSYRANYGYTF
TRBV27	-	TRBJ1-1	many	TGTGCCAGCAGGATGGACAGGAACACTGAAGCTTTCTTT	CASRMDRNTEAFF
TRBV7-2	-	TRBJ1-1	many	TGTGCCAGCAGCTCCATGGGGGGTGGCACTGAAGCTTTCTTT	CASSSMGGGTEAFF
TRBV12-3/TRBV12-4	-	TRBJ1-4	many	TGTGCCAGCAGTTCCGGAGGGGGGGCAGATGAAAAACTGTTTTTT	CASSSGGGADEKLFF
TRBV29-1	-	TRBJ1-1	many	TGCAGCGTTGAAGATCTTCAGGGATTGAACACTGAAGCTTTCTTT	CSVEDLQGLNTEAFF
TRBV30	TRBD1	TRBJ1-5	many	TGTGCCACCGACAGGGGGCTCGGTCAGCCCCAGCATTTT	CATDRGLGQPQHF
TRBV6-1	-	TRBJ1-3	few	TGTGCCAGCAGTAGTCAGGGCGGGAAGGGAAACACCATATATTTT	CASSSQGGKGNTIYF
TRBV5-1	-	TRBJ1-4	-	TGCGCCAGCAGCCCGGGACATGAAAATGAAAAACTGTTTTTT	CASSPGHENEKLFF
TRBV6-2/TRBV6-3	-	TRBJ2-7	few	TGTGCCAGCAGTTACTCACCGGGAGTAGGCGACGAGCAGTACTTC	CASSYSPGVGDEQYF
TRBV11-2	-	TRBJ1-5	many	TGTGCCAGCAGCTTATCAGTTGGGGGGGCTTATCAGCCCCAGCATTTT	CASSLSVGGAYQPQHF
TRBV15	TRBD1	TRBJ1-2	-	TGTGCCACCAGCAGAGATCCGGGACAGGGCCAGGGCTACACCTTC	CATSRDPGQGQGYTF
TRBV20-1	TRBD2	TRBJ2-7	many	TGCAGTGCTAGCCTGCTAGCGGGAAACCACGAGCAGTACTTC	CSASLLAGNHEQYF
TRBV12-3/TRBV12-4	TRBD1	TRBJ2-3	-	TGTGCCATCGACCTACAGGGGGGCACAGATACGCAGTATTTT	CAIDLQGGTDTQYF
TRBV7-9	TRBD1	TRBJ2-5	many	TGTGCCAGCAGCTTTCCGACAGGGGAAGAGACCCAGTACTTC	CASSFPTGEETQYF
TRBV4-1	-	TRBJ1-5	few	TGCGCCAGCAGCCAAGATGTGGGGCAGCCCCAGCATTTT	CASSQDVGQPQHF
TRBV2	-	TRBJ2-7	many	TGTGCCAGCAGTGTTGAGACAGGACACTACGAGCAGTACTTC	CASSVETGHYEQYF
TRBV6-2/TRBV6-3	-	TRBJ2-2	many	TGTGCCAGCAGTTTAGACAGTTTCTCGGAGCTGTTTTTT	CASSLDSFSELFF
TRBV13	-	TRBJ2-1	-	TGTGCCAGCAGCCCCAACTCCTACAATGAGCAGTTCTTC	CASSPNSYNEQFF
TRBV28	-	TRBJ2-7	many	TGTGCCAGCAGTTTAATGGGGCTGGGCGAGCAGTACTTC	CASSLMGLGEQYF
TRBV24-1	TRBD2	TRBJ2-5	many	TGTGCCACCGGTTGGGGAGGGGACCGAGAGACCCAGTACTTC	CATGWGGDRETQYF
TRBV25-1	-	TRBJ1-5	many	TGTGCCAGCAGTGATGGAGACAGAAGCAATCAGCCCCAGCATTTT	CASSDGDRSNQPQHF
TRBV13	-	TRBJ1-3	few	TGTGCCAGCAGCCCAATTAAGGACACCATATATTTT	CASSPIKDTIYF
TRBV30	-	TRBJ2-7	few	TGTGCCTGGAGTTACGGATCCTACGAGCAGTACTTC	CAWSYGSYEQYF
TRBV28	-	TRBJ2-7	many	TGTGCCACCCTGACAGGCGACGGGTACGAGCAGTACTTC	CATLTGDGYEQYF